A selection of T cell receptor beta chains follows, all from one sample in a study of blood T cell repertoires in COVID-19. Method: immunoSEQ multiplex PCR; TCRdb's copy keeps in-frame clones and lacks some. Seen here are around 230,000 clones, roughly 90% observed once, and the top ten hold about 2.6%. Material for sequencing was PBMCs or T cells enriched from blood (not recorded which). The receptors were gathered from a woman aged 25 to 45 who had recovered from COVID-19. The conserved cysteine and the conserved F or W are not part of the CDR3 here. Not every row has a clone size; where given, it reads once, few, many or a size class.

V: TRBV4-1
J: TRBJ1-5
size: -
length: 13
CDR3: ASSLRDNGNQPQH

V: TRBV5-4
J: TRBJ2-4
size: -
length: 15
CDR3: ASSLWTDILAKNIQY

V: TRBV19
J: TRBJ1-1
size: -
length: 12
CDR3: ASSPGQRNTEAF

V: TRBV4-3
J: TRBJ2-3
size: -
length: 15
CDR3: ASSQTGWRGGTDTQY

V: TRBV2
J: TRBJ1-1
size: -
length: 11
CDR3: ASRPDMNTEAF

V: TRBV3-1/TRBV3-2
J: TRBJ1-2
size: -
length: 14
CDR3: ASSQDWAGGNYGYT

V: TRBV6-5
J: TRBJ2-5
size: once
length: 13
CDR3: ASRGGTGPQETQY

V: TRBV1
J: TRBJ1-5
size: -
length: 12
CDR3: TSSPTGTGQPQH

V: TRBV29-1
J: TRBJ2-5
size: -
length: 13
CDR3: SVEDLDRGQETQY

V: TRBV27
J: TRBJ2-7
size: once
length: 11
CDR3: ASSWDSSYEQY

V: TRBV28
J: TRBJ2-7
size: -
length: 13
CDR3: ASSGGSRGLYEQY

V: TRBV27
J: TRBJ2-5
size: once
length: 13
CDR3: ASSFREEGVETQY

V: TRBV4-3
J: TRBJ1-5
size: -
length: 15
CDR3: ASSQDRAGLVGKPQH

V: TRBV6-5
J: TRBJ2-2
size: -
length: 11
CDR3: ASSKTHTGELF

V: TRBV19
J: TRBJ1-3
size: -
length: 14
CDR3: ASSDLSDRAGNTIY

V: TRBV27
J: TRBJ2-7
size: -
length: 14
CDR3: ASSRGWGVTADEQY

V: TRBV5-8
J: TRBJ2-5
size: -
length: 14
CDR3: ASSLLLAGGEETQY

V: TRBV15
J: TRBJ2-6
size: -
length: 15
CDR3: ATSRDRGGSGANVLT

V: TRBV3-1/TRBV3-2
J: TRBJ1-6
size: -
length: 12
CDR3: ASSQTGDNSPLH

V: TRBV10-3
J: TRBJ2-1
size: once
length: 16
CDR3: AISESRVAGLAFNEQF

V: TRBV27
J: TRBJ2-3
size: -
length: 11
CDR3: AREERVTDTQY

V: TRBV6-5
J: TRBJ2-3
size: -
length: 14
CDR3: ASSYLTSGVGDTQY

V: TRBV15
J: TRBJ1-4
size: -
length: 12
CDR3: ATRRTGVNEKLF

V: TRBV25-1
J: TRBJ1-2
size: few
length: 14
CDR3: ASSGYRASREDGYT

V: TRBV6-5
J: TRBJ2-5
size: -
length: 11
CDR3: ASVLGGEETQY

V: TRBV19
J: TRBJ1-2
size: -
length: 11
CDR3: ASSVTGRHGYT

V: TRBV18
J: TRBJ1-4
size: -
length: 12
CDR3: ASSLSTANEKLF

V: TRBV4-1
J: TRBJ2-2
size: -
length: 15
CDR3: ASSRVLGGANTGELF

V: TRBV28
J: TRBJ1-5
size: -
length: 15
CDR3: ASSGWTGRVSNQPQH

V: TRBV19
J: TRBJ1-3
size: -
length: 14
CDR3: ASSTGRGISGNTIY

V: TRBV10-3
J: TRBJ2-7
size: -
length: 13
CDR3: AISTNQGPSYEQY

V: TRBV12-3/TRBV12-4
J: TRBJ2-7
size: -
length: 11
CDR3: ASSPRGSYEQY

V: TRBV19
J: TRBJ2-1
size: -
length: 12
CDR3: ASSTYKSHREQF

V: TRBV11-3
J: TRBJ2-3
size: -
length: 13
CDR3: ASSASGLRTDTQY

V: TRBV5-1
J: TRBJ1-1
size: -
length: 12
CDR3: ASSLGRLNTEAF

V: TRBV23-1
J: TRBJ1-6
size: -
length: 12
CDR3: ASRLSQGYSPLH

V: TRBV9
J: TRBJ1-2
size: -
length: 13
CDR3: ASSVGQGGDYGYT